This entry lists 14 T cell receptor beta chains sequenced from one sample in a study of Ad26.COV2.S vaccination and SARS-CoV-2 variants. Profiled with immunoSEQ multiplex PCR; TCRdb holds only in-frame clones, not every one. The repertoire includes more than 250,000 clones, 80% to 90% of them detected once, and around 3% sits in the top ten. Regarding treatment: some 20 received Ad26.COV2.S at low or high dose, single or two shots; five or six received placebo; per-sample allocation not given. All samples were drawn on day 63, counting from the first vaccine or placebo injection. The sequenced sample was peripheral blood, obtained in a trial of Ad26.COV2.S vaccine versus placebo. The receptor set was obtained from a person aged 18 to 65 who received the Ad26.COV2.S COVID-19 vaccine or a placebo.

The V call is TRBV6-5, the J call TRBJ1-1, with 7 bases that match TRBD1. The J segment lost 8 bases and the V segment lost 4 bases, leaving 10 bases of the junction unmatched. In germline, CDR1 is MNHEY, CDR2 SVGAGI. The CDR3 is 14 residues long. The CDR3 DNA is TGTGCCAGCAGTTTTTCAGGGGGGGGAGCCGAAGCTTTCTTT. Translating gives CASSFSGGGAEAFF.

The V gene is TRBV24-1, the J gene TRBJ2-4; a weak D match, TRBD2 (6 bases). Trimming pared 4 bases from V and 2 bases from J, leaving 11 bases between. CDR1 and CDR2 (germline): KGHDR, SFDVKD. The CDR3 has 15 residues. The CDR3 reads CATSEGGNSKNIQYF. The CDR3 nucleotides are TGTGCCACCAGTGAGGGAGGAAATTCCAAAAACATTCAGTACTTC.

The chain joins TRBV5-1 to TRBJ2-3; D gene unclear. Germline V CDR1 and CDR2: SGHRS, YFSETQ. Between the trimmed V and J ends, which lost 0 bases and 4 bases, there was a span of 9 bases. This CDR3 is built from 14 residues. The CDR3 here is CASSLEGLSDTQYF. The CDR3 region has the DNA TGCGCCAGCAGCTTGGAGGGCCTCTCAGATACGCAGTATTTT.

The chain combines TRBV27 with TRBJ2-2, with D uncertain. V shed 3 bases and J shed 6 bases, with 5 bases lying between them. Germline CDR1 is MNHEY and CDR2 is SMNVEV (reference sequence). The CDR3 runs to 12 residues. CDR3 sequence (DNA): TGTGCCAGCAGTTTTCGGGCCGGGGAGCTGTTTTTT. Protein: CASSFRAGELFF.

The chain links TRBV5-6 to TRBJ2-7; D is possibly TRBD1 (5 bases). This CDR3 is built from 15 residues. The germline gives CDR1 SGHDT, CDR2 YYEEEE. Trimming removed 0 bases at V and 3 bases at J, with 13 bases between. CDR3 DNA sequence: TGTGCCAGCAGCTTGGACGGCGGCGACAGCTACGAGCAGTACTTC. It translates to CASSLDGGDSYEQYF.

The chain links TRBV1 to TRBJ2-2; TRBD2 is taken as the D call from the table, unchecked against the DNA. TRBV1 is assigned pseudogene status. The CDR3 is 20 amino acids. The CDR3: CTSSHIRTSGGQENTGELFF. CDR3 nucleotide sequence: TGCACCAGCAGCCATATACGGACTAGCGGGGGGCAAGAGAACACCGGGGAGCTGTTTTTT.

The chain has TRBV2 and TRBJ1-2; a weak D match, TRBD1 (6 bases). The CDR3 runs to 13 residues. Germline values: CDR1 SNHLY, CDR2 FYNNEI. V lost 2 bases and J lost 7, with 11 bases in between. The CDR3 DNA is TGTGCCAGCAGTGAAACAGGGACCGGTGGCTACACCTTC. It is translated as CASSETGTGGYTF.

The chain carries TRBV7-9 and TRBJ2-2; 8 positions match TRBD1. There are 17 residues in the CDR3. Germline lookup yields CDR1 SEHNR and CDR2 FQNEAQ (reference sequence). With V trimmed by 5 bases and J by 3 bases, 11 bases remained unmatched. This chain's CDR3 is CASSARGQGRDTGELFF. Here the CDR3 DNA reads TGTGCCAGCAGCGCCCGAGGACAGGGTAGGGACACCGGGGAGCTGTTTTTT.

The chain uses TRBV11-2 and TRBJ2-3, with 9 positions matching TRBD2. Germline V gene data show CDR1 as SGHAT and CDR2 as FQNNGV. V shed 5 bases, J shed 1 base, and the junction held 10 bases outside the gene matches. This CDR3 is built from 17 residues. The CDR3 DNA is TGTGCCAGCAGCATACCCCTTGGCGGGAGGGGCACAGATACGCAGTATTTT. Protein sequence: CASSIPLGGRGTDTQYF.

The gene calls are TRBV19 and TRBJ2-6, with D perhaps TRBD2 (6 bases). The germline gives CDR1 LNHDA, CDR2 SQIVND (reference sequence). V lost 8 bases to trimming and J lost 1 base, with 15 bases between them. This CDR3 comprises 16 residues. In DNA form, the CDR3 reads TGTGCCAGTTCATCATCGGCGGGGTCTGGGGCCAACGTCCTGACTTTC. Its protein is CASSSSAGSGANVLTF.

V usage is TRBV2 and J usage is TRBJ2-3; D gene unclear. V dropped 8 bases and J dropped 6 bases, with 12 bases sitting between them. Germline CDR1 SNHLY, CDR2 FYNNEI. The CDR3 has 12 residues. The DNA for the CDR3 is TGTGCCAGCTTTCTCTTCCGGGATACGCAGTATTTT. Its protein is CASFLFRDTQYF.

Details on this clone: A junction end diverges from the germline sequence, so it may reflect a read error. V usage is TRBV2 and J usage is TRBJ1-1, with D possibly TRBD1 on 5 matching bases. The CDR3 length is 10 residues. CDR1 and CDR2 from the germline V gene are SNHLY and FYNNEI. The CDR3 region has the DNA TGTGCCAGCAGTGAATCCCAATGGGGCTGG. Amino acid sequence: CASSESQWGW.

The chain is built from TRBV4-1 and TRBJ2-3; 13 bases are shared with TRBD2. CDR1 is MGHRA and CDR2 is YSYEKL in the germline V gene. V trimming: 1 base; J trimming: 9 bases; junction bases outside the gene matches: 19. The CDR3 has 20 residues. The CDR3 protein is CASSQVTGLAGVGLLGTQYF. CDR3 bases: TGCGCCAGCAGCCAAGTTACTGGACTAGCGGGAGTGGGTCTCCTGGGGACGCAGTATTTT.

The gene calls are TRBV6-5 and TRBJ2-1; no definite D call. This CDR3 has 15 residues. The V end was cut by 2 bases, the J end by 9 bases, with 17 bases between. Germline values: CDR1 MNHEY, CDR2 SVGAGI. The CDR3 DNA reads as TGTGCCAGCAGTTACCCGCCGACGACGTTGAGTGAGCAGTTCTTC. The encoded protein is CASSYPPTTLSEQFF.